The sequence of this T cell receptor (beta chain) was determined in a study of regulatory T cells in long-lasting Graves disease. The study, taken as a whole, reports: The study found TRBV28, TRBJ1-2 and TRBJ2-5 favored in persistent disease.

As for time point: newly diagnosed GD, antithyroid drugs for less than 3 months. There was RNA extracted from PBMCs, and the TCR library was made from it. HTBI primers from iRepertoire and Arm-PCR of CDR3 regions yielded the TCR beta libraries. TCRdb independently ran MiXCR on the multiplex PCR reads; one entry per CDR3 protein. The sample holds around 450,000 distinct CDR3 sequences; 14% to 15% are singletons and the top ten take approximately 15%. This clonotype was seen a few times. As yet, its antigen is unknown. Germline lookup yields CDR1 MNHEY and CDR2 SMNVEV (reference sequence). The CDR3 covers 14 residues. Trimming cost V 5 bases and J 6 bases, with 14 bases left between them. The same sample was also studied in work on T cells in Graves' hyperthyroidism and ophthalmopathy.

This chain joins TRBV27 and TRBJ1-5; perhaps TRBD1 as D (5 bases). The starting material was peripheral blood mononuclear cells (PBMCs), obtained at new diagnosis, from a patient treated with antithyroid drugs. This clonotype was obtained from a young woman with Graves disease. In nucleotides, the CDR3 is TGTGCCAGCAGTATCAGGGTTTCGTTTCAGCCCCAGCATTTT. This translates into CASSIRVSFQPQHF.